One sample yielded the 3 T cell receptor beta chains listed below, sequenced in a study of post-analysis software for immune sequencing data. Study-wide results and limits: Controls had lower frequencies than patients of four or five TRBV segments, which included TRBV5-6, TRBV5-1 and TRBV20-1.

Incorporated into the TCR beta cDNA libraries were unique molecular identifiers, which served to reduce PCR and sequencing biases. TCRdb independently ran MiXCR on the PCR reads; one entry per CDR3 protein. The repertoire holds fewer than 900,000 distinct CDR3 sequences, with roughly 46% as singletons. Their antigens are not known. Sequencing was done on a sample of blood. The receptors here all came from a girl between 10 and 17 years old with multiple sclerosis.

This chain uses TRBV12-3 or TRBV12-4 with TRBJ2-2; D is possibly TRBD1 or TRBD2 (5 bases each). V gave up 5 bases and J gave up 6 bases, with 10 bases separating them. CDR3 length: 13 residues. This chain's CDR3 is CASSRGDPGELFF. Here the CDR3 DNA reads TGTGCCAGCAGTCGAGGGGATCCCGGGGAGCTGTTTTTT.

The chain has TRBV12-3 or TRBV12-4 and TRBJ2-7; D unclear. V gave up 5 bases and J gave up 1 base, with 15 bases separating them. The CDR3 has 15 residues. Here the CDR3 reads CASSGRRPNSYEQYF. CDR3 nucleotides: TGTGCCAGCAGTGGCCGTAGACCAAATTCCTACGAGCAGTACTTC.

The chain recombines TRBV7-2 with TRBJ2-7; TRBD2 matches at 8 bases. The length of the CDR3 is 15 residues. Unmatched junction bases numbered 6, after V lost 3 bases and J lost 2 bases. Germline assignment: CDR1 SGHTA and CDR2 FQGNSA. In DNA form, the CDR3 reads TGTGCCAGCAGCTTGAGTAGCGGGGCCCCCTACGAGCAGTACTTC. Its protein product is CASSLSSGAPYEQYF.